This passage covers 10 T cell receptor beta chains from one sample sequenced in a study of T cells in Graves' hyperthyroidism and ophthalmopathy. TCR beta CDR3 regions were amplified from RNA transcripts. First-round RT-PCR targeting the TCR CDR3 was performed with the HTBI primer set. TCRdb fed the multiplex PCR reads into MiXCR, producing one record per CDR3 protein. The sample holds approximately 600,000 distinct CDR3 sequences, 11% to 15% seen once. The specimen was blood. All receptors derive from a woman between 25 and 40 years old with Graves' hyperthyroidism that later progressed to Graves' ophthalmopathy.

This clonotype has at least ten counts. The rearrangement joins TRBV29-1 to TRBJ2-2; 11 bases match TRBD2. Losses at the gene ends were 0 bases for V and 2 bases for J; bases not matched to a gene: 2. Germline V gene lookup returns CDR1 SQVTM and CDR2 ANQGSEA. The CDR3 length is 16 residues. The DNA of the CDR3 is TGCAGCGTTGAAGAACTAGCGGGAGCCAACACCGGGGAGCTGTTTTTT. Translating gives CSVEELAGANTGELFF.

Regarding this clonotype: Possible read error: a much larger clone is one base away. This CDR3 reads CASPEDTESYEQYF. The CDR3 DNA reads as TGTGCCAGCCCAGAGGACACGGAGTCCTACGAGCAGTACTTC. V gene TRBV13 combines with J gene TRBJ2-7; D is possibly TRBD1 (5 bases). Germline CDR1 PRHDT, CDR2 FYEKMQ (reference sequence). V was cut by 8 bases and J by 1 base, with 15 bases left in between. The CDR3 loop spans 14 amino acids.

This clonotype was seen many times. The chain recombines TRBV9 with TRBJ2-5, with TRBD2 matching 7 bases. Per germline, CDR1 SGDLS and CDR2 YYNGEE. V trimming: 3 bases; J trimming: 5 bases; junction bases outside the gene matches: 7. The CDR3 spans 14 residues. CDR3 region: CASSAWGLRETQYF. For the CDR3, the DNA is TGTGCCAGCAGCGCGTGGGGACTAAGGGAGACCCAGTACTTC.

This clonotype was counted many times. The chain employs TRBV5-1 and TRBJ2-1; D ambiguous. Trimming stripped 3 bases from V and 9 bases from J, with 7 bases between. Germline CDR1 and CDR2: SGHRS and YFSETQ. CDR3 length: 11 amino acids. CDR3 DNA sequence: TGCGCCAGCAGCTCCGACATTGAGCAGTTCTTC. The encoded protein is CASSSDIEQFF.

This clonotype showed up just a few times. The rearrangement uses TRBV5-5 and TRBJ1-5; D uncertain. Trimming took 0 bases from V and 6 from J, leaving 19 bases between them. This CDR3 is built from 17 residues. Germline values: CDR1 SGHKS, CDR2 YYEKEE (reference sequence). The CDR3 sequence: CASSLEGSGVRSQPQHF. The CDR3 DNA follows: TGTGCCAGCAGCTTGGAGGGTTCCGGGGTAAGGAGTCAGCCCCAGCATTTT. Looking up the rest from reference TRBV5-5 and TRBJ1-5 gives the full variable domain: DAGVTQSPTHLIKTRGQQVTLRCSPISGHKSVSWYQQVLGQGPQFIFQYYEKEERGRGNFPDRFSARQFPNYSSELNVNALLLGDSALYLCASSLEGSGVRSQPQHFGDGTRLSIL.

This clonotype was counted ten times or more. The genes are TRBV27 and TRBJ2-1, with 11 bases lining up with TRBD2. The CDR3 totals 16 residues. CDR1 and CDR2 from the germline V gene are MNHEY and SMNVEV (reference sequence). V lost 0 bases and J lost 6; bases outside the gene matches: 4. In DNA, the CDR3 is TGTGCCAGCAGTTTATCACTAGCGGGAGTCCGCAATGAGCAGTTCTTC. This translates into CASSLSLAGVRNEQFF.

This clonotype occurred many times. The chain carries TRBV7-2 and TRBJ1-2; maybe TRBD1 (5 bases). Between the trimmed V and J ends, which lost 1 base and 4 bases, there was a span of 13 bases. This CDR3 contains 15 residues. The germline CDR1 and CDR2 sequences are SGHTA and FQGNSA. CDR3 sequence: CASSLGRANSYGYTF. Here the CDR3 DNA reads TGTGCCAGCAGCTTAGGCAGGGCGAACAGCTATGGCTACACCTTC.

The chain is built from TRBV28 and TRBJ2-3; 13 bases map to TRBD2. The CDR3 is 16 amino acids. J was trimmed by 6 bases and V by 6 bases; bases with no gene match: 9. Germline V gene lookup returns CDR1 MDHEN and CDR2 SYDVKM. The CDR3 bases are TGTGCCAGCAGGTCTTGGACTAGCGGGGGATTGGATACGCAGTATTTT. It encodes CASRSWTSGGLDTQYF.

This clonotype has ten or more counts. This CDR3 is CASKRDRVRNTEAFF. Here the CDR3 DNA reads TGTGCCAGTAAACGGGACAGGGTTCGGAACACTGAAGCTTTCTTT. The chain links TRBV28 to TRBJ1-1; 9 bases are shared with TRBD1. The CDR3 contains 15 residues. After removal of 9 bases from V and 1 base from J, the junction contained 9 bases not matched to a gene. Germline CDR1 MDHEN, CDR2 SYDVKM.

This clonotype showed up many times. The rearrangement uses TRBV13 and TRBJ1-2; maybe TRBD1 (5 bases). The CDR3 extends over 14 amino acids. CDR1 is PRHDT and CDR2 is FYEKMQ in the germline V gene (reference sequence). Trimming shortened V by 8 bases and J by 7 bases, and 20 bases separated the two germline ends. DNA of the CDR3: TGTGCCAGCCGATTTGGGGGATTTGGCTCTGGCTACACCTTC. Translation: CASRFGGFGSGYTF. Combining the CDR3 with reference TRBV13 and TRBJ1-2 gives the whole variable domain AAGVIQSPRHLIKEKRETATLKCYPIPRHDTVYWYQQGPGQDPQFLISFYEKMQSDKGSIPDRFSAQQFSDYHSELNMSSLELGDSALYFCASRFGGFGSGYTFGSGTRLTVV.